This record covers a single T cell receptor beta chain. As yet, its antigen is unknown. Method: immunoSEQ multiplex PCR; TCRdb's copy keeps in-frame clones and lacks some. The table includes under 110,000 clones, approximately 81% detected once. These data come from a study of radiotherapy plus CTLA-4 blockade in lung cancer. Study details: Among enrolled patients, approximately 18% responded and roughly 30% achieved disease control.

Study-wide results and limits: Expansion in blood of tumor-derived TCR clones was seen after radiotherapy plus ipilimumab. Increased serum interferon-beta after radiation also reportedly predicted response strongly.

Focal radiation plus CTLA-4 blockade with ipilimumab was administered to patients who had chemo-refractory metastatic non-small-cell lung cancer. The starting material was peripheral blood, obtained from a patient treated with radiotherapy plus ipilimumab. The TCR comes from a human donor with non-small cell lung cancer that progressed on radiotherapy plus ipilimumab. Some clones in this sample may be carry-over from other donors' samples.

CDR3 nucleotide sequence: TGCGCCAGCAGTGAGGGCTTGTGGTCACCCCTCCACTTT. Protein product: CASSEGLWSPLHF. The chain combines TRBV10-2 with TRBJ1-6; D ambiguous. CDR1 and CDR2 from the germline V gene are WSHSY and SAAADI. The CDR3 is 13 amino acids. Trimming removed 2 bases at V and 10 bases at J, with 9 bases between.